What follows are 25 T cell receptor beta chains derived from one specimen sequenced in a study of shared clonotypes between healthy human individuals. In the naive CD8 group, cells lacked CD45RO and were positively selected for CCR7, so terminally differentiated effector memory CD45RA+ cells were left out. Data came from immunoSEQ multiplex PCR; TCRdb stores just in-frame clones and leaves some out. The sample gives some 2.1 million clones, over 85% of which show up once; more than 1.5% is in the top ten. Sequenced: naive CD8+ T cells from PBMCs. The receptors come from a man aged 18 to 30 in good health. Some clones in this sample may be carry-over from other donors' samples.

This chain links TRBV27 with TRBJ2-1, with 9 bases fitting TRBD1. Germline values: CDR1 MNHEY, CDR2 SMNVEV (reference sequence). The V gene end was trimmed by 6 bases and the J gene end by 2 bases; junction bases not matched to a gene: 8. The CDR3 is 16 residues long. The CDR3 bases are TGTGCCAGCAGGACCGGGACAGGGAGTCCCTACAATGAGCAGTTCTTC. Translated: CASRTGTGSPYNEQFF.

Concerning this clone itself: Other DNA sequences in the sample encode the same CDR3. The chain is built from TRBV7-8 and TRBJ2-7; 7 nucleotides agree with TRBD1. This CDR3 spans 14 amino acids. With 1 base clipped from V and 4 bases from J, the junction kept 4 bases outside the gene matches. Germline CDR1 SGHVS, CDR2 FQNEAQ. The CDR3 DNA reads TGTGCCAGCAGCTTAGGACAGGGTGGGTACGAGCAGTACTTC. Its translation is CASSLGQGGYEQYF.

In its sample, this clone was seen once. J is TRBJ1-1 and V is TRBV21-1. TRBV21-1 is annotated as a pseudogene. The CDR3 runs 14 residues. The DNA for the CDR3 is TGTGCCAGCAGCAAAAACACCCTGGGGACTGAAGCTTTCTTT. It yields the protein CASSKNTLGTEAFF.

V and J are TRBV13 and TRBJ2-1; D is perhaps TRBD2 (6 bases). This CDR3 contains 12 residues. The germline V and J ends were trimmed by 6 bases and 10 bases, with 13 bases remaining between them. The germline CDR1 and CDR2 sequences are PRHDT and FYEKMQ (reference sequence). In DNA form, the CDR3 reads TGTGCCAGCAGTAGCGGAGCGAGGGAGCAGTTCTTC. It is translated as CASSSGAREQFF.

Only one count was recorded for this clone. The CDR3 sequence is CASSSRTADEQYF. In DNA form, the CDR3 reads TGTGCCAGCAGTTCAAGGACGGCAGACGAGCAGTACTTC. The chain employs TRBV28 and TRBJ2-5; no clear D gene. The J call may be in error: the DNA end matches TRBJ2-7 better. CDR3 length: 13 residues. CDR1 and CDR2 from the germline V gene are MDHEN and SYDVKM.

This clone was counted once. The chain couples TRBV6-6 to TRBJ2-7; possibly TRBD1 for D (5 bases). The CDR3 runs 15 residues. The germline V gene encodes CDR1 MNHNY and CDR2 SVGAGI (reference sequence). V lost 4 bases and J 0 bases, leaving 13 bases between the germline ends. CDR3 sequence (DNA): TGTGCCAGCAGTTCTAGGGCAGGGCTCTCCTACGAGCAGTACTTC. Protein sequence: CASSSRAGLSYEQYF.

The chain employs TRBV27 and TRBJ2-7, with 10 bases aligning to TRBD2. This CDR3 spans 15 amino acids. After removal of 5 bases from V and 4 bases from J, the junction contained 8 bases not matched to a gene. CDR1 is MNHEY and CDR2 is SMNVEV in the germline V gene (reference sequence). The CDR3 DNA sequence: TGTGCCAGCAGTACCCGACTAGCGGGCCGATACGAGCAGTACTTC. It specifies CASSTRLAGRYEQYF.

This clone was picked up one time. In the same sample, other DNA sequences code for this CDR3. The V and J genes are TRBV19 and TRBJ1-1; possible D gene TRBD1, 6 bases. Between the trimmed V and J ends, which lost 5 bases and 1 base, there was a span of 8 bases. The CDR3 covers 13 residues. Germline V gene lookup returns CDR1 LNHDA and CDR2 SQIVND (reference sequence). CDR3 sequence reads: CASSGTSNTEAFF. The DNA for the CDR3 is TGTGCCAGTAGTGGGACATCGAACACTGAAGCTTTCTTT.

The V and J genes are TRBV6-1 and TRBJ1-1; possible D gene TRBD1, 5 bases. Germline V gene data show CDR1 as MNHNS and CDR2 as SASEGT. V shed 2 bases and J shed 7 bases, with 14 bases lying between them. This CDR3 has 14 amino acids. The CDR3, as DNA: TGTGCCAGCAGTGAAATCTTTTCGGGGGATGAAGCTTTCTTT. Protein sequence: CASSEIFSGDEAFF.

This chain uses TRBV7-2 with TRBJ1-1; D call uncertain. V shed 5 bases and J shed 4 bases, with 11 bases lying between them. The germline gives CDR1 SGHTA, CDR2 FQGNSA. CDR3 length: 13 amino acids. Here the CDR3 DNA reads TGTGCCAGCAGCGAAGGACGGCTCACTGAAGCTTTCTTT. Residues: CASSEGRLTEAFF.

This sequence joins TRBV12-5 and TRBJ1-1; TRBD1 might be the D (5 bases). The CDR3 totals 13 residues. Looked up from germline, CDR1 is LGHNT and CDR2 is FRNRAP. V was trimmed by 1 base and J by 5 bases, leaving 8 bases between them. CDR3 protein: CASGLAPGTEAFF. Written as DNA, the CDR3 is TGTGCTAGTGGTTTGGCCCCAGGGACTGAAGCTTTCTTT.

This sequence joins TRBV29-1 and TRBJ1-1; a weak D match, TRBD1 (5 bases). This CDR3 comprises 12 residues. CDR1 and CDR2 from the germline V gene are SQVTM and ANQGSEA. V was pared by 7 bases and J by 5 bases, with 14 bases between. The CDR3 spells CSGKTGPTEAFF. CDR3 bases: TGCAGCGGGAAAACAGGCCCTACTGAAGCTTTCTTT.

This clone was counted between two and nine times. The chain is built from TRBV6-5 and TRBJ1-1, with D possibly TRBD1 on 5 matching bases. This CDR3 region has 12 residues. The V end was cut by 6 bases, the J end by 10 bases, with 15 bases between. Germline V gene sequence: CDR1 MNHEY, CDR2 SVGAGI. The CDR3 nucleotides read TGTGCCAGCAGACCCCCTGGGGGAACAGCTTTCTTT. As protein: CASRPPGGTAFF.

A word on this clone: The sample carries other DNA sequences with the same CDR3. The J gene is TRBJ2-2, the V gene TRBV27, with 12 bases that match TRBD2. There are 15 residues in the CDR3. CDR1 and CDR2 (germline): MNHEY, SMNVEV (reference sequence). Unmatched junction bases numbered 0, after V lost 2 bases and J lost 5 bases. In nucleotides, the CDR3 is TGTGCCAGCAGTTTACTAGCGGGAGGGACCGGGGAGCTGTTTTTT. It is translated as CASSLLAGGTGELFF.

CDR3 loop: CACPRAVHGYTF. CDR3 nucleotide sequence: TGTGCCTGCCCCCGGGCGGTGCATGGCTACACCTTC. This sequence joins TRBV30 and TRBJ1-2; D is unresolved. V lost 6 bases, J lost 6 bases, and 14 bases lay in between. Per germline, CDR1 GTSNPN and CDR2 SVGIG (reference sequence). The CDR3 is 12 residues long.

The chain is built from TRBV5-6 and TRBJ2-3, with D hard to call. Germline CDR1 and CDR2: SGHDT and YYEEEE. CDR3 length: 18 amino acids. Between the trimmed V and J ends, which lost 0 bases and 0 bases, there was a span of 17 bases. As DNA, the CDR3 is TGTGCCAGCAGCTTGGGGGCGGCGACATCTTTTAGCACAGATACGCAGTATTTT. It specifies CASSLGAATSFSTDTQYF.

The DNA for the CDR3 is TGCGCCAGCAGCCAAGTTGGAGAGAATGCTGGAAACACCATATATTTT. Translated, it gives CASSQVGENAGNTIYF. The chain employs TRBV4-1 and TRBJ1-3; D remains unclear. V was pared by 1 base and J by 2 bases, with 12 bases between. The CDR3 is 16 amino acids. Germline V gene sequence: CDR1 MGHRA, CDR2 YSYEKL.

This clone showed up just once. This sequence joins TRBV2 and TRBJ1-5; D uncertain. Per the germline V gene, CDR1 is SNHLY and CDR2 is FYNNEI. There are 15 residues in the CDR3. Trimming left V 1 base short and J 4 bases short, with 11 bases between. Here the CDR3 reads CASSEGSSKNQPQHF. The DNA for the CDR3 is TGTGCCAGCAGTGAAGGCAGCAGTAAAAATCAGCCCCAGCATTTT.

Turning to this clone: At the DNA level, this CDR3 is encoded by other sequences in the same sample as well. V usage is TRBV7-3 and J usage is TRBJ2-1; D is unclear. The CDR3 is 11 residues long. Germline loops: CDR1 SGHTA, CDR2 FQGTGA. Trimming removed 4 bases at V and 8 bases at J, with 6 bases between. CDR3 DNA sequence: TGTGCCAGCAGCTCTGGGCATGAGCAGTTCTTC. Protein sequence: CASSSGHEQFF.

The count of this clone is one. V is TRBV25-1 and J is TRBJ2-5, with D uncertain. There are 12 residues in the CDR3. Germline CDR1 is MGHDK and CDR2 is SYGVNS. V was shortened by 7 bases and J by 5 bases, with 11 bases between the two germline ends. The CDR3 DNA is TGTGCCAGCAATGGACCTCTGGAGACCCAGTACTTC. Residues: CASNGPLETQYF.

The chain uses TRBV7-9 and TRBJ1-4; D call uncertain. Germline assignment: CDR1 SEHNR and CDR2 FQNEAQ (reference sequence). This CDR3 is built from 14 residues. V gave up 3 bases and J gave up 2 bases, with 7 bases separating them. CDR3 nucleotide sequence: TGTGCCAGCAGCTTTGAAGAGACTAATGAAAAACTGTTTTTT. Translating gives CASSFEETNEKLFF.

The CDR3 DNA sequence: TGTGCCAGCAGCTTCATTGGACAGGGCAACGCTTTCTTT. Amino acids: CASSFIGQGNAFF. The genes are TRBV7-9 and TRBJ1-1; 8 bases map to TRBD1. This CDR3 contains 13 residues. CDR1 and CDR2 (germline): SEHNR, FQNEAQ (reference sequence). After removal of 3 bases from V and 11 bases from J, the junction contained 8 bases not matched to a gene.

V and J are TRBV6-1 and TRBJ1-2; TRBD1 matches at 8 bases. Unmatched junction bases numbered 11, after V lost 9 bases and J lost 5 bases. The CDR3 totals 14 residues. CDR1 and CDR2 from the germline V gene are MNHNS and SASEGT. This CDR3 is CASWHQGAGYGYTF. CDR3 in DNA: TGTGCCAGTTGGCACCAGGGGGCTGGGTATGGCTACACCTTC.

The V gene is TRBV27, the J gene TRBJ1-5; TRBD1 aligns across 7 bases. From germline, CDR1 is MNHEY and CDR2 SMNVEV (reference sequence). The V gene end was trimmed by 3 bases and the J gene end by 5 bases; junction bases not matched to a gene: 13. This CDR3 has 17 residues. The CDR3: CASSFISTTGIDQPQHF. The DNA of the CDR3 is TGTGCCAGCAGTTTCATAAGCACGACAGGGATAGATCAGCCCCAGCATTTT.

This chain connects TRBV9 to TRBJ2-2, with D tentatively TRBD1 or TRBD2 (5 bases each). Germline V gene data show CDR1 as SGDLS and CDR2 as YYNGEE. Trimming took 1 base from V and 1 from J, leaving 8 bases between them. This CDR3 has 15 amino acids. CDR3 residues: CASSVFGGNTGELFF. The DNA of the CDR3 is TGTGCCAGCAGCGTATTTGGGGGGAACACCGGGGAGCTGTTTTTT.